Reported below is one TCR beta chain. What it recognizes is unknown. This sample is part of a study of cytotoxic CD8 clonotypes in ibrutinib-treated CLL. Broader study findings: At progression, clonality fell back toward baseline after rising at ibrutinib response.

Sequencing was designed to attain a depth spanning 1 in 200,000 to 1 in 1 million T cells. Method: immunoSEQ multiplex PCR; TCRdb's copy keeps in-frame clones and lacks some. The sample contains some 15,000 clones, approximately 71% of which appear only once. With cryopreserved PBMCs as the source, approximately 2 micrograms of genomic DNA went to TCR beta libraries. Germline loops: CDR1 MNHEY, CDR2 SVGAGI. The CDR3 length is 15 residues. The J segment lost 10 bases and the V segment lost 7 bases, leaving 14 bases of the junction unmatched. The chain employs TRBV6-5 and TRBJ2-1; 9 bases map to TRBD1. The sequenced sample was PBMCs, obtained before ibrutinib treatment. The TCR sequence derives from a human donor with chronic lymphocytic leukemia. CDR3 coding DNA: TGTGCCAGCAACCAGGTGGGGGACAGGGAGTGGGAGCAGTTCTTC. Protein sequence: CASNQVGDREWEQFF.